The TCR beta chain described here comes from a study of shared clonotypes between healthy human individuals. For the study at large: Each donor had three CD4 naive, three CD4 memory, two CD8 naive and one CD8 memory plate. General study results and limits: The small donor group covered limited genetic and exposure diversity. Donor clonotype sharing was expected to depend on sequencing depth.

Remarks on this clone: The antigen remains undetermined.

The V end was cut by 8 bases, the J end by 7 bases, with 14 bases between. Germline-derived CDR1 and CDR2 are SQVTM and ANQGSEA. CDR3 length equals 12 residues. Profiled with immunoSEQ multiplex PCR; TCRdb holds only in-frame clones, not every one. Of about 380,000 clones in the sample, 96% were seen once. The sequence was obtained from a young man in good health. What was sequenced was memory CD8+ T cells sorted from blood. The sample's subset: CD45RO+ cells pooled with CCR7-negative TemRA cells. The chain links TRBV29-1 to TRBJ2-2; perhaps TRBD1 as D (5 bases). CDR3 loop: CSTKGLSGELFF. CDR3 DNA sequence: TGCAGCACTAAGGGGCTTAGCGGGGAGCTGTTTTTT.